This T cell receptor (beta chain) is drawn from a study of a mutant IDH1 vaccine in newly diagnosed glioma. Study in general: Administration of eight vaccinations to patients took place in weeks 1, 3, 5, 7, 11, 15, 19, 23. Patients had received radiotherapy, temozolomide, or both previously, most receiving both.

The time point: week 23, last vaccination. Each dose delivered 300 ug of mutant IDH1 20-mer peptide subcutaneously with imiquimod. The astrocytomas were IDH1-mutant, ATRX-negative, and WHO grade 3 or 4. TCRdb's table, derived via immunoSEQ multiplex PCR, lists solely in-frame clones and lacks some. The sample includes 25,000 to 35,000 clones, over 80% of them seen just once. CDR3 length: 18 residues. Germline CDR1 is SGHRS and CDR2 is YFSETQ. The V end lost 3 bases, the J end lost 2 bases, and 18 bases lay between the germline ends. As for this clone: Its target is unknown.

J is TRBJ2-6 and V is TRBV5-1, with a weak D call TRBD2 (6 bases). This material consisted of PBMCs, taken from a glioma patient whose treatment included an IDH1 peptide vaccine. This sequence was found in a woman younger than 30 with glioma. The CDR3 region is CASSWEDLRRTGANVLTF. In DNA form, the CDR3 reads TGCGCCAGCAGCTGGGAGGACCTCAGGCGAACTGGGGCCAACGTCCTGACTTTC.